This T cell receptor (beta chain) was identified in a study of blood T cells in healthy people across ages. Isolation per sample recovered at least 7 million PBMCs. Only a few counts were recorded for this clonotype. CDR1 is SGHRS, CDR2 YFSETQ, per germline. The V end lost 0 bases, the J end lost 2 bases, and 12 bases lay between the germline ends. The length of the CDR3 is 15 residues. Primed by a sample-barcoded 5' primer and a J-beta primer mix, a second PCR proceeded for about 7 to 12 cycles. One entry per CDR3 protein, called by TCRdb with MiXCR from the 5' RACE reads. The data show about 1 million distinct CDR3 sequences, more than 40% seen once.

The chain has TRBV5-1 and TRBJ2-7; D unclear. The material sequenced was blood. The TCR comes from a woman aged 55-70 years in good health. CDR3 region: CASSLAPSVTYEQYF. The CDR3, as DNA: TGCGCCAGCAGCTTGGCCCCCAGCGTTACCTACGAGCAGTACTTC.